This T cell receptor (beta chain) was captured in a study of post-analysis software for immune sequencing data. Across the study: Courses of disease covered relapsing-remitting, secondary progressive and progressive-relapsing multiple sclerosis. Overall study findings and caveats: Significantly decreased normalized Chao1 diversity was recorded for multiple sclerosis patients relative to controls. Compared with controls, patients had more of 4 to 6 TRBV segments, including TRBV5-6, TRBV5-1 and TRBV20-1.

Tagging with unique molecular identifiers was a feature of the TCR beta cDNA libraries. TCRdb redid the calling of the PCR reads with MiXCR, one entry per CDR3 protein. The sample has 380,000 or so distinct CDR3 sequences, 30% to 45% seen once. This clonotype was found once. What it recognizes is unknown. CDR1 and CDR2 (germline): KGHDR, SFDVKD. The CDR3 is 14 amino acids. Between the trimmed V and J ends, which lost 1 base and 1 base, there was a span of 6 bases. The receptor was isolated from a girl aged 10 to 17 with multiple sclerosis. The chain carries TRBV24-1 and TRBJ1-1, with D possibly being TRBD1 (5 bases). The sample consisted of blood. The CDR3 loop reads CATSDLTGNTEAFF. The CDR3, as DNA: TGTGCCACCAGTGATTTAACAGGGAACACTGAAGCTTTCTTT.